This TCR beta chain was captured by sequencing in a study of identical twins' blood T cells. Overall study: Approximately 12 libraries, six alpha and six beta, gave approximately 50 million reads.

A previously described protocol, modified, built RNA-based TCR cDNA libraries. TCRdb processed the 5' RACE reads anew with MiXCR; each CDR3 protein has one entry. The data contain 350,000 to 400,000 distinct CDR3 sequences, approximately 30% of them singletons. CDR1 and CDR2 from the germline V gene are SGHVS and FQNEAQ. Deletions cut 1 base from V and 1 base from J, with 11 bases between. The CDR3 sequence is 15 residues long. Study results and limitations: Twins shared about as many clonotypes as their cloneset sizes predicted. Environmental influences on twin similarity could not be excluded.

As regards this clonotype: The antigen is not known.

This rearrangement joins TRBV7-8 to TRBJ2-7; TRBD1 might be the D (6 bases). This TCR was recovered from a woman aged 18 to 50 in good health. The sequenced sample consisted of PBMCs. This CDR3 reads CASSLGRGLSYEQYF. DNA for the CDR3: TGTGCCAGCAGCTTAGGCAGGGGCCTATCCTACGAGCAGTACTTC.